This note documents a single TCR beta chain sequence. This is likely a read error, given that the CDR3 carries no conserved phenylalanine or tryptophan at its end. The sample's time point: pre-sensitization, week 0. As for treatment: therapeutic diphenylcyclopropenone sensitization with weekly scalp DPC. This sample is drawn from a study of human T cells and chemical hapten exposure. Between the trimmed V and J ends, which lost 1 base and 1 base, there was a span of 8 bases. The CDR3 has 14 residues. Germline V gene data show CDR1 as SGHRS and CDR2 as YFSETQ. A single record per CDR3 protein comes from TCRdb applying MiXCR to the RACE reads. The table records tens of thousands of distinct CDR3 sequences, 9.6% of them present only once.

This receptor was obtained from a woman between 35 and 50 years old with alopecia areata. Some clones in this sample may be carry-over from other donors' samples. The starting material was whole blood, obtained in connection with sensitization to the hapten diphenylcyclopropenone (DPC). The chain joins TRBV5-1 to TRBJ1-1; D is possibly TRBD1 (5 bases). Here the CDR3 DNA reads TGCGCCAGCAGCTTGCAGGGAGCGAACACTGAAGCTTTCCTT. Translation: CASSLQGANTEAFL.